This note documents a single T cell receptor beta chain sequence. This CDR3 is 15 amino acids long. Germline V lookup: CDR1 LGHNA, CDR2 YSLEER. After removal of 3 bases from V and 4 bases from J, the junction contained 5 bases not matched to a gene. This record belongs to a study of blood T cell repertoires in COVID-19. Whole-study context: T cells, B-cell-depleted T cells, or PBMCs supplied cDNA or gDNA.

Produced via immunoSEQ multiplex PCR; TCRdb's table is partial and in-frame only. In the table there are about 230,000 clones, 85% to 90% of which are singletons. The TCR sequence derives from a man between 50 and 59 years old with COVID-19, enrolled during active disease. The sequenced sample consisted of peripheral blood. The genes are TRBV4-3 and TRBJ1-4; 7 bases fit TRBD1. CDR3 loop: CASSQTGPGNEKLFF. CDR3 nucleotides: TGCGCCAGCAGCCAGACAGGGCCGGGTAATGAAAAACTGTTTTTT.